This note documents a single T cell receptor (beta chain) sequence. No antigen is known for it. The sequence runs out 3 residues before the end of the CDR3; the remainder is reconstructed from the germline J gene. CVID meant reduced serum IgG, IgA and/or IgM plus specific antibody deficiency. The data stem from a study of T cell clonality in common variable immunodeficiency. Overall study findings and caveats: In common variable immunodeficiency, TCR beta chains reportedly carried fewer deletions and N-nucleotide insertions. Shared TCRbeta clones were fewer between CVID subjects than controls. Patient heterogeneity in the CVID cohort limited correlations between repertoire features and clinical complications.

Germline loops: CDR1 SNHLY, CDR2 FYNNEI. The V and J ends lost 4 bases and 5 bases respectively, with 17 bases between them. The CDR3 totals 15 residues. Control and CVID samples contributed equal amounts of genomic DNA. The assay was immunoSEQ multiplex PCR, and TCRdb's table has in-frame clones only and misses some. The repertoire has several thousand clones, none seen only once; the ten largest take approximately 25%. This chain joins TRBV2 and TRBJ2-5; possible D gene TRBD2, 5 bases. The receptor was isolated from a human donor with common variable immunodeficiency. The sample was peripheral blood mononuclear cells. Partial CDR3 DNA: TGTGCCAGCAGTGGACTCGAGGGCAGCGGCGAGACC. Its protein is CASSGLEGSGET. The CDR3 in full is CASSGLEGSGETQYF.